This T cell receptor (beta chain) emerged from a study of T-cell memory formation after mild COVID-19. The table lists this clonotype with a few counts. Antigen specificity is unknown. Study-level results: CD4+ contracting clones were mainly CM and EM; CD8+ ones, EMRA.

Using constant-segment primers, 5'RACE produced TCR alpha and TCR beta cDNA libraries carrying sample barcodes and UMIs. MiXCR was run by TCRdb on the 5' RACE reads, yielding one entry per CDR3 protein. The sample carries roughly 130,000 distinct CDR3 sequences, approximately 15% recorded once. This TCR was sampled from a man aged 18 to 29 who had mild COVID-19 (a few samples of this study predate the infection). Cell type and time point are not known. Sequencing was done on a sample of PBMCs or a T cell subset sorted from them (not recorded which).

CDR3: CASSPYDRGDYNEQFF. CDR3 coding DNA: TGTGCCAGCAGTCCCTATGACAGGGGGGACTACAATGAGCAGTTCTTC. The gene calls are TRBV12-3 or TRBV12-4 and TRBJ2-1, with 9 bases fitting TRBD1. The CDR3 spans 16 residues. The J segment lost 3 bases and the V segment lost 5 bases, leaving 8 bases of the junction unmatched.